This TCR beta chain was identified during a study of CXCR3-negative and CXCR3-positive naive CD8 T cells (dated by TCRdb to between 2018 and 2021). Turning to the overall study: In total, about 140 million TRB reads were obtained, or roughly 1.5 +/- 0.3 million reads per library. Diversity and physicochemical repertoire analyses covered some eleven donors pooled from two independent experiments. Naive subsets from 5 or 6 donors and memory cells from 3 donors were included in the TRBV-TRBJ cluster analysis.

A word on this clonotype: No cognate antigen has been identified for it.

TCRdb lists the instrument as NextSeq 550. The Human TCR Profiling Kit (MiLaboratory) was used to make UMI-labeled 5' RACE TRB cDNA libraries. The full amount of extracted RNA was used for cDNA synthesis, and the full amount of resulting cDNA was used for PCR amplification. Libraries were prepared in parallel with an identical number of PCR cycles. Under the source paper's analysis protocol: With a minimum of two reads required per UMI, MIGEC and MiXCR pulled out about 52,000 +/- 9,100 unique UMI-labeled TRB cDNA molecules from each library. On average, each library contained about 40,000 +/- 10,000 functional in-frame TRB CDR3 nucleotide clonotypes without stop codons. Diversity metrics, including normalized Shannon-Wiener and Chao1, were computed in VDJtools after downsampling to 5000 UMI-labeled TRB molecules per sample. VDJtools was used to calculate clonotype-size-weighted physicochemical properties of the central five CDR3 residues, namely interaction energy, strength, volume and Kidera factor 4. Based on TCRdb reprocessing of the reads, there is one entry per CDR3 protein sequence, and DNA is missing. The V and J calls reflect TCRdb's pipeline rather than the authors' work. The sample's table lists a count of about 63,000 distinct CDR3 sequences. Clones ranked in the top ten supply around 5% of the sample.

Findings and caveats that apply to the study as a whole: Both naive subsets had comparably high repertoire diversity, while memory CD8+ T cells had much lower repertoire diversity. Freshly isolated PBMCs were used for most assays because CXCR3 expression partially decreased after cryopreservation. TRB CDR3s from CXCR3-positive naive cells showed higher hydrophobicity (lower Kidera factor 4), lower energy, and higher strength and volume indices than CXCR3-negative naive cells. Because surface CD5, which has been linked to self-reactivity in mice, was comparable between naive subsets, TCR interaction strength was also inferred from TRB CDR3 physicochemical properties. Within the same donor, TRBV-TRBJ usage looked similar between naive CXCR3-negative and CXCR3-positive cells, but memory cells had distinct patterns.

Each CD8+ T cell subset was flow-sorted in triplicate, and 300,000 to 350,000 cells per subset were placed directly into RLT lysis buffer. To keep memory contaminants out, a stringent definition of naive CD8+ T cells was applied: CD45RO-CCR7+CD27+CD95-. Standard density gradient centrifugation was used to isolate peripheral blood mononuclear cells from buffy coats. Naive CXCR3-negative and CXCR3-positive CD8+ T cells were flow-sorted on a FACSAria III. An RNeasy Mini Kit was used to extract total RNA from the sorted cells. The CDR3 spans 13 residues, from the cysteine through the phenylalanine. The protein alone is recorded here. Per the germline V gene (reference sequence), LGHDT is the CDR1 and YNNKEL is the CDR2.

The TCR originated in a human donor in good health. Some clones in this sample may be carry-over from other donors' samples. Sequenced material: naive CXCR3+ CD8+ T cells from blood. The cell subset or site label here, explained by the study, means: CD45RO-CCR7+CD27+CD95- naive CD8+ T cells expressing CXCR3 (TNR3+). This sequence uses TRBV3-1 and TRBJ2-3. The CDR3 has the sequence CASSPLVGDTQYF.